One sample yielded the 30 T cell receptor beta chains listed below, sequenced in a study of T cell changes during pregnancy in multiple sclerosis. Measured with immunoSEQ multiplex PCR; TCRdb has only the in-frame clones, and not every one. The data contain 38,000 or so clones, around nine tenths of them singletons. The source was peripheral blood, collected before pregnancy. These receptors all stem from a female donor with multiple sclerosis, enrolled in a pregnancy study.

This chain uses TRBV5-4 with TRBJ2-3; D is unresolved. Germline V gene lookup returns CDR1 SGHNT and CDR2 YYREEE (reference sequence). This CDR3 has 15 amino acids. With 4 bases removed from V and 2 bases from J, the gap between germline ends came to 14 bases. The DNA of the CDR3 is TGTGCCAGCAGCGCGAAGACTGACTCCACAGATACGCAGTATTTT. It codes for CASSAKTDSTDTQYF.

J is TRBJ2-3 and V is TRBV7-9, with 7 bases identical to TRBD1. V lost 1 base, J lost 2 bases, and 12 bases stayed unmatched. There are 18 residues in the CDR3. Germline CDR1 and CDR2: SEHNR and FQNEAQ (reference sequence). Written as DNA, the CDR3 is TGTGCCAGCAGCTTAGTAGTAAAACAGGGGATTGCCACAGATACGCAGTATTTT. Amino acid sequence: CASSLVVKQGIATDTQYF.

The J gene is TRBJ2-4, the V gene TRBV7-8, with TRBD1 matching 9 bases. CDR1 is SGHVS, CDR2 FQNEAQ, per germline. The CDR3 has 18 amino acids. After removal of 5 bases from V and 0 bases from J, the junction contained 11 bases not matched to a gene. The CDR3 coding sequence is TGTGCCAGCAGCGGGGGGGGACAGGGAAGTATAGCCAAAAACATTCAGTACTTC. The encoded protein is CASSGGGQGSIAKNIQYF.

The chain combines TRBV28 with TRBJ2-5; D gene uncertain. Germline V lookup: CDR1 MDHEN, CDR2 SYDVKM. The ends were cut back, 6 bases at V and 3 bases at J, with 11 bases in the middle. The CDR3 covers 13 residues. CDR3 loop: CASSVPAKETQYF. The CDR3 nucleotides are TGTGCCAGCAGCGTTCCAGCGAAAGAGACCCAGTACTTC.

This clone was found once. V and J are TRBV11-1 and TRBJ2-7; D unclear. The CDR3 is 14 amino acids. The germline V gene encodes CDR1 SGHAT and CDR2 FQDESV (reference sequence). Trimming shortened V by 5 bases and J by 0 bases, and 11 bases separated the two germline ends. CDR3: CASSAVISSYEQYF. In DNA, the CDR3 is TGTGCCAGCAGCGCGGTTATTAGCTCCTACGAGCAGTACTTC.

This chain links TRBV30 with TRBJ1-5; 9 bases map to TRBD1. Per germline, CDR1 GTSNPN and CDR2 SVGIG (reference sequence). The CDR3 covers 14 residues. Trimming took 1 base from V and 6 from J; bases not matched to a gene: 4. The chain's CDR3 is CAWSGGQGGQPQHF. The CDR3 DNA is TGTGCCTGGAGTGGGGGACAGGGTGGTCAGCCCCAGCATTTT. Drawing the rest from reference TRBV30 and TRBJ1-5, the complete variable domain is SQTIHQWPATLVQPVGSPLSLECTVEGTSNPNLYWYRQAAGRGLQLLFYSVGIGQISSEVPQNLSASRPQDRQFILSSKKLLLSDSGFYLCAWSGGQGGQPQHFGDGTRLSIL.

This chain connects TRBV19 to TRBJ2-1, with 10 bases fitting TRBD2. Germline CDR1 is LNHDA and CDR2 is SQIVND (reference sequence). The CDR3 contains 16 residues. J was trimmed by 4 bases and V by 4 bases; bases with no gene match: 7. For the CDR3, the DNA is TGTGCCAGTAGTACCCTTAAGCGGGGGGGTTACAATGAGCAGTTCTTC. This encodes CASSTLKRGGYNEQFF.

This clone appeared once. The chain joins TRBV6-1 to TRBJ2-7, with TRBD2 matching over 7 bases. V was clipped by 4 bases and J by 3 bases; unmatched bases: 9. CDR1 is MNHNS and CDR2 is SASEGT in the germline V gene. There are 15 residues in the CDR3. The CDR3 DNA is TGTGCCAGCAGTGTTAGTAGCGGGTTGGGCTACGAGCAGTACTTC. Translating gives CASSVSSGLGYEQYF.

This chain joins TRBV6-5 and TRBJ2-5; 9 nucleotides agree with TRBD2. Germline loops: CDR1 MNHEY, CDR2 SVGAGI. With V trimmed by 4 bases and J by 5 bases, 11 bases remained unmatched. The CDR3 contains 16 residues. The CDR3 region is CASSSKSGSGGETQYF. The CDR3 nucleotides read TGTGCCAGCAGTTCCAAAAGCGGGAGCGGGGGGGAGACCCAGTACTTC.

This clone appeared once. The V and J genes are TRBV7-9 and TRBJ2-4, with 14 bases lining up with TRBD2. The V and J ends lost 4 bases and 1 base, in that order; junction bases with no gene match: 9. The V gene's germline CDR1 is SEHNR and CDR2 FQNEAQ (reference sequence). There are 19 residues in the CDR3. The CDR3 DNA sequence: TGTGCCAGCAGCTGGGCCGGACTAGCGGGAGGAGGGGCCAAAAACATTCAGTACTTC. This sequence encodes CASSWAGLAGGGAKNIQYF. Combining the CDR3 with reference TRBV7-9 and TRBJ2-4 gives the whole variable domain DTGVSQNPRHKITKRGQNVTFRCDPISEHNRLYWYRQTLGQGPEFLTYFQNEAQLEKSRLLSDRFSAERPKGSFSTLEIQRTEQGDSAMYLCASSWAGLAGGGAKNIQYFGAGTRLSVL.

The V gene is TRBV6-1, the J gene TRBJ1-1; D is uncertain. Trimming shortened V by 3 bases and J by 4 bases, and 15 bases separated the two germline ends. The CDR3 spans 15 residues. The germline V gene encodes CDR1 MNHNS and CDR2 SASEGT. The chain's CDR3 is CASSELGPAGTEAFF. CDR3 DNA sequence: TGTGCCAGCAGTGAGCTGGGCCCTGCGGGCACTGAAGCTTTCTTT.

The rearrangement uses TRBV7-6 and TRBJ1-1; no clear D. Germline CDR1 and CDR2: SGHVS and FNYEAQ. This CDR3 region has 13 residues. Deletions cut 6 bases from V and 4 bases from J, with 12 bases between. The CDR3 sequence: CASSVVEGTEAFF. CDR3 nucleotides: TGTGCCAGCAGTGTGGTTGAGGGCACTGAAGCTTTCTTT.

The chain couples TRBV7-2 to TRBJ2-3, with TRBD2 identical over 12 bases. Germline assignment: CDR1 SGHTA and CDR2 FQGNSA. The CDR3 covers 16 residues. Germline trimming cut 1 base from V and 7 bases from J; bases unmatched to any gene: 6. The CDR3 sequence: CASSLGTSGKSNTQYF. The CDR3 bases are TGTGCCAGCAGCTTAGGGACTAGCGGGAAATCAAATACGCAGTATTTT.

The genes are TRBV5-1 and TRBJ1-1, with D uncertain. Germline CDR1 SGHRS, CDR2 YFSETQ. The CDR3 extends over 15 amino acids. The V gene lost 2 bases and the J gene lost 3 bases, with 14 bases spanning the gap. In DNA, the CDR3 is TGCGCCAGCAGCTTTTTTCTCTTCCGGGACACTGAAGCTTTCTTT. Its translation is CASSFFLFRDTEAFF.

This chain joins TRBV6-1 and TRBJ2-3; 12 bases agree with TRBD2. The junction had 17 bases not matched to a gene; V was cut back by 2 bases and J by 2 bases. Germline lookup yields CDR1 MNHNS and CDR2 SASEGT. The CDR3 consists of 21 residues. CDR3 DNA sequence: TGTGCCAGCAGTGAACTGCCTACTAGCGGGAGGCTAGCGTCCTTCACAGATACGCAGTATTTT. Residues: CASSELPTSGRLASFTDTQYF.

V and J are TRBV6-5 and TRBJ1-5; possible D gene TRBD1, 5 bases. This CDR3 spans 15 amino acids. Trimming shortened V by 0 bases and J by 3 bases, and 9 bases separated the two germline ends. CDR1 and CDR2 from the germline V gene are MNHEY and SVGAGI. The CDR3 region is CASSYSRGPNQPQHF. The DNA of the CDR3 is TGTGCCAGCAGTTACTCAAGGGGCCCCAATCAGCCCCAGCATTTT.

The chain couples TRBV13 to TRBJ2-3; D ambiguous. CDR1 is PRHDT and CDR2 is FYEKMQ in the germline V gene (reference sequence). Trimming removed 5 bases from V and 0 bases from J, with 12 bases in between. The CDR3 consists of 15 residues. CDR3 DNA sequence: TGTGCCAGCAGCCCCAAAAAGACTAGCACAGATACGCAGTATTTT. Translated: CASSPKKTSTDTQYF.

The rearrangement uses TRBV9 and TRBJ2-2, with D unresolved. V dropped 0 bases and J dropped 5 bases, with 5 bases sitting between them. Germline CDR1 reads SGDLS; CDR2 reads YYNGEE. There are 13 residues in the CDR3. The CDR3 DNA reads as TGTGCCAGCAGCGTAGTCGGGACCGGGGAGCTGTTTTTT. Translated, it gives CASSVVGTGELFF.

This clone was detected once. The chain is built from TRBV7-2 and TRBJ2-2; possible D gene TRBD1, 5 bases. The CDR3 spans 15 residues. The germline V and J ends were trimmed by 6 bases and 1 base, with 12 bases remaining between them. Germline CDR1 is SGHTA and CDR2 is FQGNSA. CDR3 bases: TGTGCCAGCAGTCGGCGAACAGGGAACACCGGGGAGCTGTTTTTT. Encoded protein: CASSRRTGNTGELFF. The complete variable domain, with remaining parts taken from reference TRBV7-2 and TRBJ2-2, reads GAGVSQSPSNKVTEKGKDVELRCDPISGHTALYWYRQSLGQGLEFLIYFQGNSAPDKSGLPSDRFSAERTGGSVSTLTIQRTQQEDSAVYLCASSRRTGNTGELFFGEGSRLTVL.

V usage is TRBV5-5 and J usage is TRBJ2-7; TRBD1 matches 7 bases. The germline V gene has CDR1 SGHKS and CDR2 YYEKEE (reference sequence). The CDR3 is 14 amino acids. The J segment lost 3 bases and the V segment lost 1 base, leaving 4 bases of the junction unmatched. The CDR3 DNA reads as TGTGCCAGCAGCTTGCGACAGGGATTCTACGAGCAGTACTTC. Protein sequence: CASSLRQGFYEQYF.

In nucleotides, the CDR3 is TGTGCCAGCAGCTTAGTCGCGGTTCAAGAGACCCAGTACTTC. Encoded protein: CASSLVAVQETQYF. The V and J genes are TRBV11-2 and TRBJ2-5; the D is unclear. The V end lost 1 base, the J end lost 2 bases, and 8 bases lay between the germline ends. The CDR3 runs 14 residues. The germline CDR1 and CDR2 sequences are SGHAT and FQNNGV.

The V call is TRBV5-1, the J call TRBJ2-7, with 9 bases aligning to TRBD2. V lost 0 bases to trimming and J lost 1 base; unmatched junction nucleotides: 2. CDR1 is SGHRS, CDR2 YFSETQ, per germline. The CDR3 is 15 residues long. CDR3 sequence (DNA): TGCGCCAGCAGCTTGGAGACTAGCGGATCCTACGAGCAGTACTTC. Protein product: CASSLETSGSYEQYF.

J is TRBJ2-2 and V is TRBV10-2; 12 bases agree with TRBD2. With V trimmed by 8 bases and J by 8 bases, 3 bases remained unmatched. The V gene's germline CDR1 is WSHSY and CDR2 SAAADI. This CDR3 is built from 13 residues. The CDR3 is CASGLAGWGELFF. CDR3 coding DNA: TGCGCCAGCGGACTAGCGGGATGGGGGGAGCTGTTTTTT.

The count of this clone is one. The chain combines TRBV28 with TRBJ2-1; the match to TRBD2 covers 14 bases. The CDR3 sequence is 18 residues long. Germline-derived CDR1 and CDR2 are MDHEN and SYDVKM. Losses at the gene ends were 2 bases for V and 7 bases for J; bases not matched to a gene: 10. In DNA form, the CDR3 reads TGTGCCAGCAGTTTAACCGTAGGGACTAGCGGGAGTCGGAATGAGCAGTTCTTC. It translates to CASSLTVGTSGSRNEQFF.

This sequence joins TRBV6-1 and TRBJ1-4, with D hard to call. Trimming pared 4 bases from V and 6 bases from J, leaving 12 bases between. CDR1 is MNHNS and CDR2 is SASEGT in the germline V gene. CDR3 length: 14 residues. This chain's CDR3 is CASSVRGYDEKLFF. In nucleotides, the CDR3 is TGTGCCAGCAGTGTGCGAGGATATGATGAAAAACTGTTTTTT.

The V call is TRBV7-2, the J call TRBJ2-5; D perhaps matches TRBD1 (5 bases). Trimming shortened V by 1 base and J by 5 bases, and 8 bases separated the two germline ends. The germline V gene has CDR1 SGHTA and CDR2 FQGNSA. The CDR3 sequence is 13 residues long. This CDR3 reads CASSLESGETQYF. DNA of the CDR3: TGTGCCAGCAGCTTAGAGTCAGGGGAGACCCAGTACTTC.

This chain connects TRBV9 to TRBJ2-1, with 11 bases that match TRBD2. This CDR3 contains 15 residues. Germline values: CDR1 SGDLS, CDR2 YYNGEE. V lost 4 bases and J lost 6; bases outside the gene matches: 6. The CDR3 DNA follows: TGTGCCAGCAGCCCGACTAGCGGGAACGCCAATGAGCAGTTCTTC. Its translation is CASSPTSGNANEQFF.

The rearrangement uses TRBV6-1 and TRBJ1-1; 7 positions agree with TRBD1. The CDR3 runs to 14 residues. V lost 5 bases and J lost 8; bases outside the gene matches: 11. The germline V gene encodes CDR1 MNHNS and CDR2 SASEGT. As DNA, the CDR3 is TGTGCCAGCAGTCTAACGAAGGGGGCAGGGGAAGCTTTCTTT. Protein: CASSLTKGAGEAFF.

CDR3 loop: CASSGTSGIDDEQFF. DNA of the CDR3: TGTGCCAGCAGTGGAACTAGCGGGATTGACGATGAGCAGTTCTTC. The J gene is TRBJ2-1, the V gene TRBV2, with 10 bases aligning to TRBD2. This CDR3 spans 15 amino acids. Trimming removed 4 bases from V and 8 bases from J; junction bases left unmatched: 8. Germline V gene sequence: CDR1 SNHLY, CDR2 FYNNEI.

J is TRBJ2-1 and V is TRBV7-2; a weak D match, TRBD2 (6 bases). The V end lost 4 bases, the J end lost 0 bases, and 10 bases lay between the germline ends. Germline V CDR1 and CDR2: SGHTA, FQGNSA. The CDR3 is made up of 15 amino acids. This chain's CDR3 is CASSWDLNSYNEQFF. Written as DNA, the CDR3 is TGTGCCAGCAGCTGGGACTTAAACTCCTACAATGAGCAGTTCTTC.